This T cell receptor (beta chain) was recorded in a study of T cell responses to AZD1222 COVID-19 vaccine. Overall study: Second-dose intervals of approximately 4 or approximately 12 weeks were pooled. Notes on the study in general: Spike-specific TCR breadth and depth grew following two AZD1222 doses. The study sampled repertoires only after the peak T cell response. Possibly, clonal diversity was underestimated; donors were largely white British and included more females.

The assay was immunoSEQ multiplex PCR, and TCRdb's table has in-frame clones only and misses some. This table has about 140,000 clones, just under 95% appearing once. As for this clone: As yet, its antigen is unknown.

The CDR3 spans 15 residues. V was clipped by 5 bases and J by 4 bases; unmatched bases: 10. Germline CDR1 is MNHEY and CDR2 is SMNVEV (reference sequence). The receptor comes from an adult in good health. This chain uses TRBV27 with TRBJ2-7; 8 nucleotides match TRBD1. This specimen was peripheral blood, taken on day 0 of AZD1222 vaccination. In DNA, the CDR3 is TGTGCCAGCAGTACCCTGACAGGGGCAACATACGAGCAGTACTTC. Residues: CASSTLTGATYEQYF.